This T cell receptor beta chain appears in the sequencing data of a study of cytomegalovirus exposure and HLA in healthy donors. Study outcomes and limitations: Highest at DRB1 and lowest at HLA-C, TCR association rates differed among HLA loci in a later analysis. The study flagged about 150 TCR beta chains as cytomegalovirus-associated.

With respect to this clone: Its specificity is unknown.

With V trimmed by 8 bases and J by 5 bases, 9 bases remained unmatched. Germline V gives CDR1 SQVTM, CDR2 ANQGSEA. This CDR3 spans 13 amino acids. Amplification used 60 Vbeta primers and 13 Jbeta primers. This table comes from immunoSEQ multiplex PCR, and its TCRdb copy is limited to in-frame clones, with some not included. The data show around 190,000 clones, 65% to 85% seen once. These donors counted as nominally healthy when sampled, but unrecorded immune exposures were likely. The sequence was obtained from a man in his 60s in good health and CMV-seronegative. Material: PBMCs. The genes are TRBV29-1 and TRBJ2-1, with 7 bases lining up with TRBD1. CDR3 loop: CSPPRQGDNEQFF. DNA of the CDR3: TGCAGCCCCCCCCGACAGGGTGACAATGAGCAGTTCTTC.